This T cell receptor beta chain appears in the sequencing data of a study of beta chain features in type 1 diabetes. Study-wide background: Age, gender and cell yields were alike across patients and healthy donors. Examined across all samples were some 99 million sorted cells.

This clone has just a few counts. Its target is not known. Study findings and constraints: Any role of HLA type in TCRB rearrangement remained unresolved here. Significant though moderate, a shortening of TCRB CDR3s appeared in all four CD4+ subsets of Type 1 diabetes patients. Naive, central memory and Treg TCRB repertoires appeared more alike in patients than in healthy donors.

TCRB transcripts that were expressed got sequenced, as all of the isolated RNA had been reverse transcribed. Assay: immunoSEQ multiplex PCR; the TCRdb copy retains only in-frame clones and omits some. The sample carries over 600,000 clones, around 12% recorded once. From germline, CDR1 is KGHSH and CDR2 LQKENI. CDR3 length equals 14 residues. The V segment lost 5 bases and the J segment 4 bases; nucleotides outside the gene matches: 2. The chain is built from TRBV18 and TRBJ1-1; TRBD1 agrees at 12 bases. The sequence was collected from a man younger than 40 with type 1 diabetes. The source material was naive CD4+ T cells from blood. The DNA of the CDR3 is TGTGCCAGCTCAGGGACAGGGGGCCGCACTGAAGCTTTCTTT. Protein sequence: CASSGTGGRTEAFF.